This entry lists 9 T cell receptor beta chains sequenced from one sample in a study of T cell clones after liver transplantation. Here immunoSEQ multiplex PCR was the method, and the copy in TCRdb shows in-frame clones only, minus some. The sample has about 78,000 clones, 80% seen once. The sample was CD4+ T cells from blood, taken before liver transplant. These receptors were collected from a human donor who received a liver transplant.

CDR3 nucleotide sequence: TGTGCCAGCAGCCACTCGAGGAACTATGGCTACACCTTC. Amino acid sequence: CASSHSRNYGYTF. The chain couples TRBV14 to TRBJ1-2; D ambiguous. This CDR3 comprises 13 residues. Trimming took 3 bases from V and 2 from J, leaving 7 bases between them. Germline V gives CDR1 SGHDN, CDR2 FVKESK.

The chain carries TRBV7-2 and TRBJ2-3, with TRBD1 identical over 8 bases. After removal of 2 bases from V and 8 bases from J, the junction contained 15 bases not matched to a gene. Germline-derived CDR1 and CDR2 are SGHTA and FQGNSA. This CDR3 is built from 17 residues. The DNA of the CDR3 is TGTGCCAGCAGCTTAAGGGACAGGCGGAGGTCGAATGCTACGCAGTATTTT. The encoded protein is CASSLRDRRRSNATQYF.

The chain uses TRBV27 and TRBJ2-1; tentative D call: TRBD1 (5 bases). The length of the CDR3 is 11 residues. Germline lookup yields CDR1 MNHEY and CDR2 SMNVEV (reference sequence). The V end was cut by 6 bases, the J end by 5 bases, with 5 bases between. This chain's CDR3 is CASRTDNEQFF. The CDR3 DNA follows: TGTGCCAGCAGGACAGACAATGAGCAGTTCTTC.

This chain joins TRBV5-4 and TRBJ2-1; 14 bases align to TRBD2. V trimming: 4 bases; J trimming: 7 bases; junction bases outside the gene matches: 7. This CDR3 region has 16 residues. The germline V gene has CDR1 SGHNT and CDR2 YYREEE (reference sequence). The CDR3 bases are TGTGCCAGCAGCCCCCAGACTAGCGGGAGGGATAATGAGCAGTTCTTC. Its translation is CASSPQTSGRDNEQFF.

This chain connects TRBV28 to TRBJ2-1, with D perhaps assigned TRBD1 or TRBD2 (5 bases each). V was clipped by 2 bases and J by 6 bases, with 11 bases between them. CDR3 length equals 14 residues. The germline CDR1 and CDR2 sequences are MDHEN and SYDVKM. CDR3 sequence: CASSLPRGTNEQFF. CDR3 bases: TGTGCCAGCAGTTTACCGAGGGGAACCAATGAGCAGTTCTTC.

This clone has a handful of counts. The V and J genes are TRBV28 and TRBJ1-2; TRBD1 agrees at 10 bases. Trimming took 6 bases from V and 4 from J; bases not matched to a gene: 11. The length of the CDR3 is 16 residues. Germline V gene lookup returns CDR1 MDHEN and CDR2 SYDVKM. The CDR3 loop reads CASSTSATGGIYGYTF. CDR3 in DNA: TGTGCCAGCAGCACCTCGGCGACAGGGGGCATCTATGGCTACACCTTC.

In this sample, this clone turned up once. The gene calls are TRBV28 and TRBJ2-4; D is perhaps TRBD2 (6 bases). The CDR3 consists of 17 residues. Germline CDR1 and CDR2: MDHEN and SYDVKM. Trimming removed 5 bases at V and 0 bases at J, with 17 bases between. The CDR3 here is CASSRVWAGLAKNIQYF. In DNA form, the CDR3 reads TGTGCCAGCAGTAGGGTCTGGGCGGGACTAGCCAAAAACATTCAGTACTTC.

This clone has a count of ten or more. V usage is TRBV30 and J usage is TRBJ2-5; 9 nucleotides line up with TRBD2. Germline V gene lookup returns CDR1 GTSNPN and CDR2 SVGIG (reference sequence). J lost 2 bases, V lost 1 base, and 5 bases had no gene match. CDR3 size: 15 residues. The DNA of the CDR3 is TGTGCCTGGAGTGACACCGGACTAGCGCAAGAGACCCAGTACTTC. Residues: CAWSDTGLAQETQYF.

The rearrangement joins TRBV7-8 to TRBJ2-7; 11 bases map to TRBD1. This CDR3 is 14 amino acids long. V lost 5 bases and J lost 4; bases outside the gene matches: 4. CDR1 is SGHVS and CDR2 is FQNEAQ in the germline V gene. The DNA for the CDR3 is TGTGCCAGCAGCCCCTGGGACAGGGGGTACGAGCAGTACTTC. This encodes CASSPWDRGYEQYF.